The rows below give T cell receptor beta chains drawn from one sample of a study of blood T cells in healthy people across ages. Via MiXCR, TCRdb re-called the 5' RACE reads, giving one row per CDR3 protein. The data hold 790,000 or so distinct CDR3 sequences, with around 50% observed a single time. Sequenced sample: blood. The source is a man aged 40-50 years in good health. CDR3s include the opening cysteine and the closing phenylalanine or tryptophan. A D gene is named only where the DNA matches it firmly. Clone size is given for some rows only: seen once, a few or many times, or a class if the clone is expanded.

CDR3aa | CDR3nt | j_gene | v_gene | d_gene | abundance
CASSPSGKPHYGYTF | TGTGCCAGCAGCCCGAGCGGGAAGCCCCACTATGGCTACACCTTC | TRBJ1-2 | TRBV12-3/TRBV12-4 | . | .
CASSQDKRFGEQYF | TGTGCCAGCAGCCAAGATAAGCGCTTTGGTGAGCAGTACTTC | TRBJ2-5 | TRBV4-2 | . | once
CASSVDRAGEQFF | TGTGCCAGCAGTGTTGACAGGGCCGGTGAGCAGTTCTTC | TRBJ2-1 | TRBV28 | TRBD1 | .
CASSLDRGREKLFF | TGTGCCAGCAGCCTTGACAGGGGACGTGAAAAACTGTTTTTT | TRBJ1-4 | TRBV2 | TRBD1 | .
CASKNPRGSYEQYF | TGTGCCAGCAAGAACCCCAGGGGTTCCTACGAGCAGTACTTC | TRBJ2-7 | TRBV6-5 | . | .
CAGGRQLLTDTQYF | TGTGCCGGCGGGCGGCAACTACTCACAGATACGCAGTATTTT | TRBJ2-3 | TRBV6-2/TRBV6-3 | . | once
CASSVPGGWDTQYF | TGTGCCAGCAGTGTCCCCGGTGGGTGGGATACGCAGTATTTT | TRBJ2-3 | TRBV28 | . | .
CASSFGTQGQINQPQHF | TGTGCCAGCAGCTTCGGAACTCAGGGGCAGATCAATCAGCCCCAGCATTTT | TRBJ1-5 | TRBV7-2 | . | many
CASSWANSPLHF | TGTGCCAGCAGTTGGGCGAATTCACCCCTCCACTTT | TRBJ1-6 | TRBV27 | . | .
CASSLEDAGVKVGLQYF | TGTGCCAGCAGCTTAGAAGATGCGGGGGTAAAAGTTGGTCTTCAGTACTTC | TRBJ2-4 | TRBV7-2 | TRBD2 | .
CSATPEVGQQKYGYTF | TGCAGTGCTACACCTGAAGTGGGACAGCAAAAGTATGGCTACACCTTC | TRBJ1-2 | TRBV20-1 | TRBD1 | few
CSVPMGGPGANVLTF | TGCAGCGTCCCGATGGGGGGGCCTGGGGCCAACGTCCTGACTTTC | TRBJ2-6 | TRBV29-1 | . | .
CSGANQETQYF | TGCAGCGGAGCGAACCAAGAGACCCAGTACTTC | TRBJ2-5 | TRBV29-1 | . | few
CASSSRQGRETQYF | TGTGCCAGCAGCTCGAGACAGGGTAGGGAGACCCAGTACTTC | TRBJ2-5 | TRBV12-3/TRBV12-4 | TRBD1 | many
CATMAGANFNEQFF | TGTGCCACCATGGCGGGAGCGAACTTCAATGAGCAGTTCTTC | TRBJ2-1 | TRBV15 | TRBD2 | .
CSVNSGSSYNEQFF | TGCAGCGTAAATAGCGGTAGCTCCTACAATGAGCAGTTCTTC | TRBJ2-1 | TRBV29-1 | . | .
CASIGASGGLGTETQYF | TGTGCCAGCATAGGGGCTAGCGGGGGGCTAGGAACGGAGACCCAGTACTTC | TRBJ2-5 | TRBV3-1 | TRBD2 | .
CASSFTIAPEQYF | TGTGCCAGCAGCTTCACGATAGCGCCCGAGCAGTACTTC | TRBJ2-7 | TRBV7-2 | . | .
CASTGEFDTEAFF | TGTGCCAGCACTGGAGAGTTTGACACTGAAGCTTTCTTT | TRBJ1-1 | TRBV5-6 | . | .
CASSLVLGPSTDTQYF | TGCGCCAGCAGCTTGGTGCTAGGACCTAGCACAGATACGCAGTATTTT | TRBJ2-3 | TRBV5-1 | . | many
CAGSYSGEQFF | TGTGCCGGCAGTTACTCCGGGGAGCAGTTCTTC | TRBJ2-1 | TRBV6-5 | . | .
CAGGTGGSGDTQYF | TGTGCCGGCGGGACAGGGGGATCGGGAGATACGCAGTATTTT | TRBJ2-3 | TRBV6-1 | TRBD1 | once
CASSVAEGKETQYF | TGTGCCAGCAGCGTAGCAGAGGGGAAAGAGACCCAGTACTTC | TRBJ2-5 | TRBV9 | . | .
CASSSKGENTDTQYF | TGCGCCAGCAGCTCAAAGGGGGAAAACACAGATACGCAGTATTTT | TRBJ2-3 | TRBV4-3 | . | .
CASSYPTSGVQTLSFTDTQYF | TGTGCCAGCAGTTACCCAACCTCCGGGGTGCAGACTCTCTCTTTCACAGATACGCAGTATTTT | TRBJ2-3 | TRBV6-5 | . | .
CSARGGQGTYEQYF | TGCAGCGCCCGGGGAGGACAGGGGACCTACGAGCAGTACTTC | TRBJ2-7 | TRBV29-1 | TRBD1 | few
CASSYVAAGLPSTDTQYF | TGTGCCAGCAGTTACGTAGCTGCCGGACTTCCTTCCACAGATACGCAGTATTTT | TRBJ2-3 | TRBV6-2/TRBV6-3 | . | .
CASSAGQGFLEPQHF | TGTGCCAGCAGTGCGGGTCAGGGTTTTCTCGAGCCCCAGCATTTT | TRBJ1-5 | TRBV28 | . | .
CASYNGDLRSYGYTF | TGTGCCAGCTACAACGGGGACTTGAGATCCTATGGCTACACCTTC | TRBJ1-2 | TRBV12-3/TRBV12-4 | . | once
CASSLTLERGAKNIQYF | TGTGCCAGCAGCTTAACGTTGGAGCGGGGGGCCAAAAACATTCAGTACTTC | TRBJ2-4 | TRBV7-3 | TRBD2 | .
CASSLRQVVETQYF | TGTGCCAGCAGCTTGCGGCAGGTGGTCGAGACCCAGTACTTC | TRBJ2-5 | TRBV7-2 | . | few
CASNSPANYGYTF | TGTGCCAGCAATTCTCCAGCTAACTATGGCTACACCTTC | TRBJ1-2 | TRBV7-9 | . | .